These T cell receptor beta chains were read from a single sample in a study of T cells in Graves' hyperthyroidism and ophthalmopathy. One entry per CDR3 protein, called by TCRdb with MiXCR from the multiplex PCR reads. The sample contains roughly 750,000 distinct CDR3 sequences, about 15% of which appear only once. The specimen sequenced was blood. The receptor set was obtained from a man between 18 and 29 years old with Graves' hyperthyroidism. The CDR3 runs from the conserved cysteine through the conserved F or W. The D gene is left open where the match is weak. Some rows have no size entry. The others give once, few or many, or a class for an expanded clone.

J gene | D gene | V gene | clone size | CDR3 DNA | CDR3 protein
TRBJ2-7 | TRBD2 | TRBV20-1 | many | TGCAGTGTTGTACCTAGCGGGCCGACCGAGCAGTACTTC | CSVVPSGPTEQYF
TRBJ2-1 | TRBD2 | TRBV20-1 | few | TGCAGTGCTAGCTCGGTAGCGGGAGGGGGGCTCTACAATGAGCAGTTCTTC | CSASSVAGGGLYNEQFF
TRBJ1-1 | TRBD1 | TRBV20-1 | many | TGCAGTGCCAGTCCCGGGACAGGGATGGGCACTGAAGCTTTCTTT | CSASPGTGMGTEAFF
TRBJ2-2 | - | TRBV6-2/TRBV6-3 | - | TGTGCCAGCAGTCTGTCTTGGGCAGGGAACACCGGGGAGCTGTTTTTT | CASSLSWAGNTGELFF
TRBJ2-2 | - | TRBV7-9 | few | TGTGCCAGCAGCCGGACTGTCACCGGGAGAGGCACCGGGGAGCTGTTTTTT | CASSRTVTGRGTGELFF
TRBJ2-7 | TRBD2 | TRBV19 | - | TGTGCCAGTAGTATGGCTAGCGGGACCTACGAGCAGTACTTC | CASSMASGTYEQYF
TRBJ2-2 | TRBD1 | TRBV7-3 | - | TGTGCCAGCAGTTCGACAGGGAGAAACACCGGGGAGCTGTTTTTT | CASSSTGRNTGELFF
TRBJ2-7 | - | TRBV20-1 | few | TGCAGTGCTAAGAGGGGTCAGAACTACGAGCAGTACTTC | CSAKRGQNYEQYF
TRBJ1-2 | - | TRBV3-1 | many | TGTGCCAGCAGCCAGGGATTGGGTTTCCGGAATGGCTACACCTTC | CASSQGLGFRNGYTF
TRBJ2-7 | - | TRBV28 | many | TGTGCCAGCAGTTTTGATCTCCGGGAGCAGTACTTC | CASSFDLREQYF
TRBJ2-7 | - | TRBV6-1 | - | TGTGCCAGCAGCACCCGGGACAACCCATCCTACGAGCAGTACTTC | CASSTRDNPSYEQYF
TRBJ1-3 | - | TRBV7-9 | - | TGTGCCAGCAGCTTCATCCCCGGGGGCGCTGGAAACACCATATATTTT | CASSFIPGGAGNTIYF
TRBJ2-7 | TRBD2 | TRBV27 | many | TGTGCCAGCAGTTTAATAGCGGGGGCCTACGAGCAGTACTTC | CASSLIAGAYEQYF
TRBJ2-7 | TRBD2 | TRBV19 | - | TGTGCCACCAGTTTAGCGGGAGCCGCCTACGAGCAGTACTTC | CATSLAGAAYEQYF
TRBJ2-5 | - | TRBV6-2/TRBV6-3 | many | TGTGCCACTAAAACGGTTCAAGAGACCCAGTACTTC | CATKTVQETQYF
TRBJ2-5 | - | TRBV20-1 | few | TGCAGTGCCCAGGGGGGGCAGGAGTACCAAGAGACCCAGTACTTC | CSAQGGQEYQETQYF
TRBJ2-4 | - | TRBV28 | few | TGTGCCATCGCCGGTTATAACATTCAGTACTTC | CAIAGYNIQYF
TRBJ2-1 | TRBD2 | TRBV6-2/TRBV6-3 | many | TGTGCCACCGCCGGGACTAGGGGGAATGAGCAGTTCTTC | CATAGTRGNEQFF
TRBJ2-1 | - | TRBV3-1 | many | TGTGCCAGCAGCCAGTTCAGGGGGGATGAGCAGTTCTTC | CASSQFRGDEQFF
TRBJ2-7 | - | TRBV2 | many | TGTGCCAGCAGTGAAGCGGCGGAACTGGCCGACGAGCAGTACTTC | CASSEAAELADEQYF
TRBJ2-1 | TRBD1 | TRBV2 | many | TGTGCCAGCAGCTCCGGGACAGGGGGACCTGAGCAGTTCTTC | CASSSGTGGPEQFF
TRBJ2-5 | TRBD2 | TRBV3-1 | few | TGTGCCAGCAGCCAAGATCTGGTAGCGGGAAGGGAGACCCAGTACTTC | CASSQDLVAGRETQYF
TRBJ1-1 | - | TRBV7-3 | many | TGTGCCAGCAGCGGGGGGGGGGCTGAAGCTTTCTTT | CASSGGGAEAFF
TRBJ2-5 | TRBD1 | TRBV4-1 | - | TGCGCCAGCAGCCAGGGACAGGGTCTGGAAGAGACCCAGTACTTC | CASSQGQGLEETQYF
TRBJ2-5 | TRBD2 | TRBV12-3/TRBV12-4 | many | TGTGCCAGCAGTGACGACTGGGCGGGAGGAGAGACCCAGTACTTC | CASSDDWAGGETQYF
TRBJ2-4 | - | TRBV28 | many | TGTGCCAGCAGGTTCGGGGTTTCCAAAAACATTCAGTACTTC | CASRFGVSKNIQYF
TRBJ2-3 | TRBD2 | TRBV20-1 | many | TGCAGTGCTAGGTTAACTAGCGGATGGGATACGCAGTATTTT | CSARLTSGWDTQYF
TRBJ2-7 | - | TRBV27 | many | TGTGCCAGCAGTTTACTAGGGCTAAGCTCCTACGAGCAGTACTTC | CASSLLGLSSYEQYF
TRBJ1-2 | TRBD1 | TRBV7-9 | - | TGTGCCAGCAGCTTCTTTAGGACTGGGACAGATGGCTACACCTTC | CASSFFRTGTDGYTF
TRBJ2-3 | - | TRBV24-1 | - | TGTGCCATCTCGAGGACGAGCACAGATACGCAGTATTTT | CAISRTSTDTQYF
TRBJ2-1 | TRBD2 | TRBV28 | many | TGTGCCAGCAGACCTATGCCGGGACTAGCGGACAATGAGCAGTTCTTC | CASRPMPGLADNEQFF
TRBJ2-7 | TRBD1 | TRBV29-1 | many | TGCAGCGTCACAGGGGTCTACGAGCAGTACTTC | CSVTGVYEQYF
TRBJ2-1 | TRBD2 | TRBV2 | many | TGTGCCAGCAGTGAAAAAACTAGCGGGAGAAGATCTGAGCAGTTCTTC | CASSEKTSGRRSEQFF
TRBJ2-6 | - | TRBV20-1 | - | TGCAGTGCTAGAGATCAGTTGGGACATCCCTCTGGAGGGGCCAACGTCCTGACTTTC | CSARDQLGHPSGGANVLTF
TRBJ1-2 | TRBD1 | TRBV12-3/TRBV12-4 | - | TGTGCCAGCACCCCTTGGACAGGGCGGGACTATGGCTACACCTTC | CASTPWTGRDYGYTF
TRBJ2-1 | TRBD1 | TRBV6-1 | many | TGTGCCAGCAGTGGGTTAAGGGACAGCCACTACAATGAGCAGTTCTTC | CASSGLRDSHYNEQFF
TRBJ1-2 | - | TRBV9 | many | TGTGCCAGCAGCGTAGATAACGTTAAGGGTGGCTACACCTTC | CASSVDNVKGGYTF
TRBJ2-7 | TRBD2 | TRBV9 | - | TGTGCCAGCAGCGCCCATCCCGGGACTAGCGGAAACTCCTGGGGGGAGCAGTACTTC | CASSAHPGTSGNSWGEQYF
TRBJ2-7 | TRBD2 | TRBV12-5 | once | TGTGCTAGTGGTTTGGGACTAGCGAACGAGCAGTACTTC | CASGLGLANEQYF
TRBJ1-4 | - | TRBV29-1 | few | TGCAGCGCTGGGGGGGGGGCCGTCGAAAAACTGTTTTTT | CSAGGGAVEKLFF
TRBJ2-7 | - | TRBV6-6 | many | TGTGCCAGCAGTTACTCTCCGCTAGTTGGGTCCTACGAGCAGTACTTC | CASSYSPLVGSYEQYF
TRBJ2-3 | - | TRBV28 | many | TGTGCCAGCAGTGTCCTAGCTCTTAGCACAGATACGCAGTATTTT | CASSVLALSTDTQYF
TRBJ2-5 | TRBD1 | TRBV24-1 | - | TGTGCCACCAGTGACCCCACCGGGACAGGGGTTCAAGAGACCCAGTACTTC | CATSDPTGTGVQETQYF